One sample yielded the 18 T cell receptor beta chains listed below, sequenced in a study of shared clonotypes between healthy human individuals (dated by TCRdb to between 2020 and 2021). The library was built by means of the immunoSEQ multiplex PCR assay. This immuneACCESS table, as held by TCRdb, lists in-frame sequences with V and J called but not all clones. Of the missing ones, under half trace to an unresolved V gene in checked studies; the others have no known cause. The sample profile shows hundreds of thousands of clones; roughly 70% of them were found once. The top ten constitute 1.5% to 2% of the sample. Sequencing was performed on memory CD4+ T cells sorted from blood. Taken with the paper, the label for cell subset or site translates to: CD45RA-negative fraction. The receptors were gathered from a woman aged 25 to 39 in good health.

The chain recombines TRBV7-9 with TRBJ1-5; no reliable D call. The V end was cut by 5 bases, the J end by 4 bases, with 12 bases between. Per germline, CDR1 SEHNR and CDR2 FQNEAQ (reference sequence). The CDR3 length is 14 residues. This chain's CDR3 is CASSPDVDNQPQHF. The DNA of the CDR3 is TGTGCCAGCAGCCCGGACGTTGATAATCAGCCCCAGCATTTT.

This clone was observed at least ten times. V gene TRBV28 combines with J gene TRBJ1-5, with a possible D match to TRBD1 (5 bases). CDR1 MDHEN and CDR2 SYDVKM come from the germline V gene. V was shortened by 5 bases and J by 0 bases, with 17 bases between the two germline ends. The CDR3 has 17 residues. This chain's CDR3 is CASSTRQLYYSNQPQHF. CDR3 nucleotide sequence: TGTGCCAGCAGTACCCGACAGTTATACTATAGCAATCAGCCCCAGCATTTT.

V gene TRBV5-1 combines with J gene TRBJ2-3, with 11 bases aligning to TRBD2. The CDR3 runs to 16 residues. Per germline, CDR1 SGHRS and CDR2 YFSETQ. J was trimmed by 8 bases and V by 0 bases; bases with no gene match: 8. The CDR3 DNA sequence: TGCGCCAGCAGCTTGGCAACACTAGCGGGAGTAAGTACGCAGTATTTT. This encodes CASSLATLAGVSTQYF.

This clone was seen more than once but under ten times. The J gene is TRBJ1-5, the V gene TRBV27, with D possibly being TRBD1 (5 bases). The V end lost 1 base, the J end lost 0 bases, and 10 bases lay between the germline ends. This CDR3 spans 16 amino acids. The V gene's germline CDR1 is MNHEY and CDR2 SMNVEV (reference sequence). CDR3 sequence reads: CASSLYGGASNQPQHF. DNA for the CDR3: TGTGCCAGCAGTTTATATGGGGGAGCTAGCAATCAGCCCCAGCATTTT.

The chain combines TRBV6-1 with TRBJ1-3, with no clear D. Germline V gene data show CDR1 as MNHNS and CDR2 as SASEGT. Trimming shortened V by 8 bases and J by 0 bases, and 11 bases separated the two germline ends. The CDR3 consists of 14 residues. The CDR3 reads CASGINYSGNTIYF. CDR3 nucleotides: TGTGCCAGCGGGATCAACTACTCTGGAAACACCATATATTTT.

The chain couples TRBV12-5 to TRBJ1-2; no clear D gene. Trimming took off 0 bases at V and 1 base at J, with 6 bases between the two ends. CDR1 and CDR2 from the germline V gene are LGHNT and FRNRAP. The CDR3 consists of 14 residues. The CDR3 DNA reads as TGTGCTAGTGGTTTGGTACAACATAACTATGGCTACACCTTC. This gives the protein CASGLVQHNYGYTF.

The CDR3 bases are TGTGCCAGCAACGGGGAGGCGGCAGGGACCCAGTACTTC. This encodes CASNGEAAGTQYF. The gene calls are TRBV28 and TRBJ2-5; D might be TRBD2 (6 bases). V was clipped by 7 bases and J by 7 bases, with 16 bases between them. CDR1 is MDHEN and CDR2 is SYDVKM in the germline V gene. The CDR3 covers 13 residues.

The V gene is TRBV11-2, the J gene TRBJ2-7; 8 bases match TRBD2. J lost 6 bases, V lost 2 bases, and 12 bases had no gene match. The length of the CDR3 is 16 residues. CDR1 is SGHAT and CDR2 is FQNNGV in the germline V gene. The CDR3 protein is CASSLLIGRVSGEQYF. The CDR3 DNA is TGTGCCAGCAGCTTACTGATCGGGAGGGTATCGGGCGAGCAGTACTTC.

This clone was observed a few times. The CDR3 sequence: CASSAGTYTGELFF. As DNA, the CDR3 is TGTGCCAGTAGCGCCGGGACATACACCGGGGAGCTGTTTTTT. The chain has TRBV19 and TRBJ2-2; D may be TRBD1 (6 bases). CDR3 length equals 14 residues. Germline lookup yields CDR1 LNHDA and CDR2 SQIVND (reference sequence). Trimming took 6 bases from V and 3 from J, leaving 11 bases between them.

This clone occurred a few times. This chain uses TRBV28 with TRBJ1-2; tentatively, D is TRBD1 (5 bases). The germline V gene has CDR1 MDHEN and CDR2 SYDVKM. CDR3 size: 18 residues. V lost 4 bases and J lost 5, with 26 bases in between. Written as DNA, the CDR3 is TGTGCCAGCAGTTCCACAGCTGGGGAGACACATGGGGGATATGGCTACACCTTC. As protein: CASSSTAGETHGGYGYTF.

This clone occurred once. This sample includes further DNA sequences coding for the same CDR3. J is TRBJ1-1 and V is TRBV6-1; D might be TRBD1 (5 bases). V was cut by 0 bases and J by 0 bases, with 8 bases left in between. In germline, CDR1 is MNHNS, CDR2 SASEGT. The CDR3 totals 15 residues. In DNA form, the CDR3 reads TGTGCCAGCAGTGAAGCGGGGGGGGTGAACACTGAAGCTTTCTTT. It specifies CASSEAGGVNTEAFF.

The J gene is TRBJ2-1, the V gene TRBV12-2; the listed D gene, TRBD1, was not tested against the DNA. TRBV12-2 is shown as a pseudogene. The CDR3 extends over 19 amino acids. The CDR3 reads CASRLAWPGGPHPSNEQFF. The CDR3, as DNA: TGTGCAAGTCGCTTAGCTTGGCCAGGGGGGCCGCACCCCTCCAATGAGCAGTTCTTC.

The chain uses TRBV7-9 and TRBJ2-7; 7 bases align to TRBD1. The CDR3 sequence is 15 residues long. Germline CDR1 is SEHNR and CDR2 is FQNEAQ (reference sequence). Trimming cost V 5 bases and J 2 bases; bases outside gene matches: 9. In nucleotides, the CDR3 is TGTGCCAGCAGCCCACGGGCGACAGGGCCCTACGAGCAGTACTTC. It codes for CASSPRATGPYEQYF.

This clone has more than one count but fewer than ten. The chain employs TRBV7-2 and TRBJ2-1; D remains unclear. V lost 5 bases, J lost 0 bases, and 17 bases lay in between. The CDR3 extends over 17 amino acids. Germline lookup yields CDR1 SGHTA and CDR2 FQGNSA. The DNA of the CDR3 is TGTGCCAGCAGCAACCGCAGAGGCCGAGGCTCCTACAATGAGCAGTTCTTC. It specifies CASSNRRGRGSYNEQFF.

The genes are TRBV30 and TRBJ2-4; TRBD2 aligns across 12 bases. The CDR3 has 14 residues. After removal of 5 bases from V and 4 bases from J, the junction contained 3 bases not matched to a gene. Germline V gives CDR1 GTSNPN, CDR2 SVGIG (reference sequence). DNA for the CDR3: TGTGCCTGGGCCGGGACTAGCGGGAAAAACATTCAGTACTTC. Translated, it gives CAWAGTSGKNIQYF.

This chain joins TRBV29-1 and TRBJ2-7, with D perhaps given as TRBD1 or TRBD2 (6 bases each). CDR1 SQVTM and CDR2 ANQGSEA come from the germline V gene. The CDR3 has 14 amino acids. The V end lost 5 bases, the J end lost 3 bases, and 17 bases lay between the germline ends. CDR3 sequence reads: CSVLRGEAGYEQYF. DNA for the CDR3: TGCAGCGTTCTGAGGGGGGAGGCGGGCTACGAGCAGTACTTC.

The chain joins TRBV6-5 to TRBJ2-2, with 7 bases matching TRBD2. This CDR3 spans 16 amino acids. V lost 0 bases and J lost 0; bases outside the gene matches: 1. Germline CDR1 and CDR2: MNHEY and SVGAGI. The CDR3 reads CASSYSGGTNTGELFF. In DNA, the CDR3 is TGTGCCAGCAGTTACTCGGGGGGGACGAACACCGGGGAGCTGTTTTTT.

The chain carries TRBV5-1 and TRBJ2-7; 11 bases are a match to TRBD1. Germline V lookup: CDR1 SGHRS, CDR2 YFSETQ. This CDR3 is built from 15 residues. V lost 5 bases to trimming and J lost 7 bases; unmatched junction nucleotides: 11. CDR3 residues: CASSNPGQGVGEQYF. The CDR3 bases are TGCGCCAGCAGTAATCCGGGACAGGGGGTGGGAGAGCAGTACTTC.